This TCR beta chain was sequenced for a study of memory CD8 T cells in hepatitis C reinfection. Whole-study results and caveats: Only a handful of donors prevented definitive conclusions about public clonotypes.

Time point reported: peak reinfection, 3 to 8 weeks after reinfection detection. TCR sequencing was done directly ex vivo on sorted cells, without expansion in vitro. Total naive CD8 T cells were sorted as viable CD3+ CD8+ CD45RO- cells from two donors. About this clone: What it binds is not known.

Using immunoSEQ multiplex PCR, the repertoire was profiled, and TCRdb retains in-frame clones only, with some absent. This sample has 35,000 to 55,000 clones, with approximately 88% found just once. The germline V gene encodes CDR1 MDHEN and CDR2 SYDVKM. The CDR3 spans 16 residues. The trim removed 6 bases at V and 9 bases at J, leaving 15 bases unmatched. The sample comprised naive CD8+ T cells sorted from blood. The chain uses TRBV28 and TRBJ2-1; 9 bases align to TRBD1. This receptor was obtained from a man aged 18 to 29 with hepatitis C virus infection. CDR3 nucleotides: TGTGCCAGCAGAGAGAACCCGGGACAGGGAGGCGTTGAGCAGTTCTTC. Translated: CASRENPGQGGVEQFF.